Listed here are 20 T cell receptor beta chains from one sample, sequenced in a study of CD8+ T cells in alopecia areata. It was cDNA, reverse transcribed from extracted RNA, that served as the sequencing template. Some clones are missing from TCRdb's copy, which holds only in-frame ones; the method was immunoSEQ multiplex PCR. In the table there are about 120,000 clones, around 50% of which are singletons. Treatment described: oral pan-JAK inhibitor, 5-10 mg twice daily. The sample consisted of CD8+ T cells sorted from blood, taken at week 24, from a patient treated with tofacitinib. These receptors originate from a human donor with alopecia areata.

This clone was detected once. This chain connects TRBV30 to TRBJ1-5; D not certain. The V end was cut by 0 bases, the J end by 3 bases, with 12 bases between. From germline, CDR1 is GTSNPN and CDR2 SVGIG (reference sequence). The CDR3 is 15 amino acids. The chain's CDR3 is CAWSVPGYTNQPQHF. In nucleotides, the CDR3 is TGTGCCTGGAGTGTACCTGGGTATACCAATCAGCCCCAGCATTTT.

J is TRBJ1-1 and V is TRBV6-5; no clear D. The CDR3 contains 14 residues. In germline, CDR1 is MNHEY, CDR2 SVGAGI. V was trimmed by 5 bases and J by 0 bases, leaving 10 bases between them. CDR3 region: CASSKTAMNTEAFF. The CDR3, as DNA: TGTGCCAGCAGTAAGACGGCAATGAACACTGAAGCTTTCTTT.

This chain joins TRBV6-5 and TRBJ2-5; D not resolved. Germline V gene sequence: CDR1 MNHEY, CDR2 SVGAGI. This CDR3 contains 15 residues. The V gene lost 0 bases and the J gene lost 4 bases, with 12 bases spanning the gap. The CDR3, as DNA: TGTGCCAGCAGTTACTCGGTTCGGATGGGAGAGACCCAGTACTTC. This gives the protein CASSYSVRMGETQYF.

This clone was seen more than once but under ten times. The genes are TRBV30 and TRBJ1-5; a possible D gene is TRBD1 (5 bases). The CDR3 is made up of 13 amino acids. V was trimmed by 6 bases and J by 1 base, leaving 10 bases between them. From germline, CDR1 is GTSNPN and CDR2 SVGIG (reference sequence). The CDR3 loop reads CACSGGSNQPQHF. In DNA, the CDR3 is TGTGCCTGTTCGGGGGGGAGCAATCAGCCCCAGCATTTT.

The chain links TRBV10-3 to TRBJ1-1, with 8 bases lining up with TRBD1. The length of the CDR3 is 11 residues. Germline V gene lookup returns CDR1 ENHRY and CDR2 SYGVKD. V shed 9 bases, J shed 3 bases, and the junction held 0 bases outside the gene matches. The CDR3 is CAIQGDTEAFF. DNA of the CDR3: TGTGCCATACAGGGGGACACTGAAGCTTTCTTT.

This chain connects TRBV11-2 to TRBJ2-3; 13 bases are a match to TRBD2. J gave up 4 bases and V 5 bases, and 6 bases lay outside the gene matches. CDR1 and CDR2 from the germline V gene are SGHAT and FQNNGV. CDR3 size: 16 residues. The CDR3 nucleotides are TGTGCCAGCAGCGCCACTAGCGGGGGGGCGGCAGATACGCAGTATTTT. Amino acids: CASSATSGGAADTQYF.

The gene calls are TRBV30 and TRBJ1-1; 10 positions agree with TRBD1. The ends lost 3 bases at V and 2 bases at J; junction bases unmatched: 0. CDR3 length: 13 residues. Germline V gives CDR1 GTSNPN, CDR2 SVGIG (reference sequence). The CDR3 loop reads CAWRTGGNTEAFF. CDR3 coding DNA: TGTGCCTGGAGGACAGGGGGCAACACTGAAGCTTTCTTT.

The CDR3 coding sequence is TGTGCCAGCAGCTTAGTTGCGGGACAAACTTTCTATGGCTACACCTTC. The encoded protein is CASSLVAGQTFYGYTF. The gene calls are TRBV11-2 and TRBJ1-2, with D maybe TRBD1 (6 bases). This CDR3 spans 16 amino acids. Germline V gene sequence: CDR1 SGHAT, CDR2 FQNNGV. Deletions cut 1 base from V and 4 bases from J, with 16 bases between.

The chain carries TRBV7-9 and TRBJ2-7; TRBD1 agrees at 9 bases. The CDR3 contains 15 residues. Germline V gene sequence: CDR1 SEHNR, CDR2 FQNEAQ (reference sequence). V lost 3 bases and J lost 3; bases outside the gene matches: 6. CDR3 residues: CASSLMTGGDYEQYF. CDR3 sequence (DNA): TGTGCCAGCAGCTTGATGACAGGGGGAGACTACGAGCAGTACTTC.

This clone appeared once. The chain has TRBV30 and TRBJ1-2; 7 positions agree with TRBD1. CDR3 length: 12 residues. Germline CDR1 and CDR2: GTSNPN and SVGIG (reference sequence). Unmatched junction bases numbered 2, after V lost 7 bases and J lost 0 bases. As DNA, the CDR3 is TGTGCCTTTCAGGGGGCTAACTATGGCTACACCTTC. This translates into CAFQGANYGYTF.

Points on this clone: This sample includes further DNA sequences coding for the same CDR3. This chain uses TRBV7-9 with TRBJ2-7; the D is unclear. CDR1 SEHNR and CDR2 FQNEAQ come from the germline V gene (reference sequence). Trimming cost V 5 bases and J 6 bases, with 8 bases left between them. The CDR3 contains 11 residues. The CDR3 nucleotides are TGTGCCAGCAGCCTAGGGCCCGAGCAGTACTTC. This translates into CASSLGPEQYF.

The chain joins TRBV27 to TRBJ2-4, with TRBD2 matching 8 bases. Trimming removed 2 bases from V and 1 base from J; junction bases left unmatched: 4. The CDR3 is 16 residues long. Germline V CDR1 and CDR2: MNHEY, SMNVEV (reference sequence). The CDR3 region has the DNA TGTGCCAGCAGTTTAGTTCCTAGCGGGGCCAAAAACATTCAGTACTTC. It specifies CASSLVPSGAKNIQYF.

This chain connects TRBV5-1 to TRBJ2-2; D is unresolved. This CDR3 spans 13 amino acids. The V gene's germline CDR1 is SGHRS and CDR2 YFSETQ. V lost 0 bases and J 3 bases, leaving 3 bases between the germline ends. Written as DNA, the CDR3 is TGCGCCAGCAGCTTGGAGGACACCGGGGAGCTGTTTTTT. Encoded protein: CASSLEDTGELFF.

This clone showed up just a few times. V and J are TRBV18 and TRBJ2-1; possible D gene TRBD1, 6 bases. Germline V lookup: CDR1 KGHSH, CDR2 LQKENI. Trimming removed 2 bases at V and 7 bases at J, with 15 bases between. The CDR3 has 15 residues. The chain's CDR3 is CASSPARGQPNEQFF. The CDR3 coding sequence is TGTGCCAGCTCACCAGCTCGTGGACAGCCGAATGAGCAGTTCTTC.

CDR3 nucleotide sequence: TGTGCCAGCAGCTTTATGGGGGCGGAGACCCAGTACTTC. It yields the protein CASSFMGAETQYF. The genes are TRBV7-9 and TRBJ2-5; tentatively, D is TRBD1 (6 bases). The V end was cut by 3 bases, the J end by 5 bases, with 10 bases between. The CDR3 spans 13 residues. Germline CDR1 SEHNR, CDR2 FQNEAQ (reference sequence).

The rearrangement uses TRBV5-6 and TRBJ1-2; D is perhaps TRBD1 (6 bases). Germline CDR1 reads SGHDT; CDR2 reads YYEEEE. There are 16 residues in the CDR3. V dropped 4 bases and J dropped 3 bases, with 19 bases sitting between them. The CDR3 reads CASSRNAQGLYYGYTF. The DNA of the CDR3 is TGTGCCAGCAGCCGAAACGCACAGGGACTGTACTATGGCTACACCTTC.

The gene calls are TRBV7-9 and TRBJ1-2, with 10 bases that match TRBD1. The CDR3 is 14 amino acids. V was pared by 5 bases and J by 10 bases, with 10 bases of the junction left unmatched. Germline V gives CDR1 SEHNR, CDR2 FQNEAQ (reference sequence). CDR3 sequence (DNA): TGTGCCAGCAGCCACAGCAGGGACAGGGGAGACTACACCTTC. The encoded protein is CASSHSRDRGDYTF.

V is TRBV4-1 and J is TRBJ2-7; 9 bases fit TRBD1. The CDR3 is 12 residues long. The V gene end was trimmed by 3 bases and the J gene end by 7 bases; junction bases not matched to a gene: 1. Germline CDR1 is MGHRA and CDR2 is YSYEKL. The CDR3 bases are TGCGCCAGCAGCCACGGGACAGGGGAGCAGTACTTC. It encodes CASSHGTGEQYF.

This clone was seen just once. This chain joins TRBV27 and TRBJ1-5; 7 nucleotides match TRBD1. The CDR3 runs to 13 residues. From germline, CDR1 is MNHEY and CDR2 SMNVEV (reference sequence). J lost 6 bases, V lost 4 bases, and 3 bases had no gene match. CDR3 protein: CASSSHRGQPQHF. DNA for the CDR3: TGTGCCAGCAGTTCACACAGGGGTCAGCCCCAGCATTTT.

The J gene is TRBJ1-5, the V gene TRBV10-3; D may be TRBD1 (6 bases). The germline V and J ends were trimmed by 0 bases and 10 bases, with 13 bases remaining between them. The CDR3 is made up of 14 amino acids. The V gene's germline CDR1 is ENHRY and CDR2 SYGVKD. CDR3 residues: CAISESGTGFPQHF. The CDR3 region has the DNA TGTGCCATCAGTGAGTCGGGAACAGGGTTCCCCCAGCATTTT.